Following are 15 T cell receptor beta chains from one sample sequenced in a study of cytomegalovirus exposure and HLA in healthy donors. Primers for the PCR totalled 60 Vbeta and 13 Jbeta. Profiling relied on immunoSEQ multiplex PCR, and the TCRdb table lists in-frame clones only, not all of them. The sample has some 170,000 clones, 75% to 85% seen once. The sequenced sample was PBMCs. These receptors were collected from a girl aged 2 to 10 in good health and CMV-seropositive.

This clone has just one count. The rearrangement uses TRBV2 and TRBJ2-6; D might be TRBD1 (5 bases). Trimming removed 4 bases from V and 4 bases from J, with 8 bases in between. The CDR3 runs 14 residues. CDR1 and CDR2 (germline): SNHLY, FYNNEI. This CDR3 reads CASSGQNGANVLTF. Here the CDR3 DNA reads TGTGCCAGCAGTGGACAGAACGGGGCCAACGTCCTGACTTTC.

This rearrangement joins TRBV21-1 to TRBJ2-3; the listed D gene, TRBD1, was not tested against the DNA. TRBV21-1 is noted as a pseudogene. The CDR3 totals 15 residues. The CDR3 here is CANKVDTASTDTQYF. CDR3 sequence (DNA): TGTGCCAACAAAGTCGACACCGCTAGCACAGATACGCAGTATTTT.

In DNA, the CDR3 is TGCGCCAGCAGCCAAACCTGGTACAGGGGGCGTAGGAAGACCCAGTACTTC. It codes for CASSQTWYRGRRKTQYF. This chain joins TRBV4-1 and TRBJ2-5; 9 bases fit TRBD1. This CDR3 has 17 amino acids. With 2 bases clipped from V and 6 bases from J, the junction kept 13 bases outside the gene matches. CDR1 and CDR2 (germline): MGHRA, YSYEKL.

This chain uses TRBV29-1 with TRBJ1-2; D unclear. V lost 6 bases to trimming and J lost 4 bases, with 18 bases between them. The V gene's germline CDR1 is SQVTM and CDR2 ANQGSEA. The CDR3 extends over 14 amino acids. The CDR3 sequence is CSVATSGLSYGYTF. CDR3 bases: TGCAGCGTCGCCACCAGCGGACTATCCTATGGCTACACCTTC.

This clone has more than one count but fewer than ten. Other DNA variants within this sample encode the same CDR3. The chain recombines TRBV6-4 with TRBJ2-3; the D gene is possibly TRBD2 (6 bases). The CDR3 is 15 residues long. CDR1 and CDR2 from the germline V gene are MRHNA and SNTAGT. V lost 2 bases and J lost 0, with 9 bases in between. The DNA of the CDR3 is TGTGCCAGCAGTGACGGGAGCGGGAGCACAGATACGCAGTATTTT. Its protein is CASSDGSGSTDTQYF.

This sequence joins TRBV10-1 and TRBJ1-3; no reliable D call. The CDR3 loop spans 14 amino acids. Trimming removed 3 bases at V and 7 bases at J, with 13 bases between. Germline CDR1 WNHNN, CDR2 SYGVQD (reference sequence). DNA of the CDR3: TGCGCCAGCAGTGACCCGGGAAGCACGAACACCATATATTTT. It translates to CASSDPGSTNTIYF.

V usage is TRBV27 and J usage is TRBJ2-2; TRBD2 matches 12 bases. CDR3 length equals 17 residues. CDR1 MNHEY and CDR2 SMNVEV come from the germline V gene (reference sequence). V shed 6 bases and J 2 bases; nucleotides not matched to a gene: 7. CDR3 protein: CASRGGLAGFNTGELFF. The CDR3 nucleotides read TGTGCCAGCAGGGGGGGACTAGCGGGTTTCAACACCGGGGAGCTGTTTTTT.

The chain carries TRBV11-2 and TRBJ2-1, with D perhaps matching TRBD1 (6 bases). CDR1 is SGHAT and CDR2 is FQNNGV in the germline V gene. The V end was cut by 5 bases, the J end by 8 bases, with 13 bases between. This CDR3 comprises 13 residues. The CDR3 nucleotides are TGTGCCAGCAGCGCGGACAGCAGGCATGAGCAGTTCTTC. Its protein product is CASSADSRHEQFF.

V gene TRBV6-5 combines with J gene TRBJ2-7; TRBD1 might be the D (6 bases). The CDR3 totals 13 residues. The V end was cut by 8 bases, the J end by 2 bases, with 13 bases between. The germline CDR1 and CDR2 sequences are MNHEY and SVGAGI. CDR3 amino acids: CASLPTGTYEQYF. CDR3 nucleotides: TGTGCCAGCCTCCCAACAGGGACCTACGAGCAGTACTTC.

The chain has TRBV2 and TRBJ1-1; D call uncertain. V lost 6 bases and J lost 6, with 8 bases in between. Germline assignment: CDR1 SNHLY and CDR2 FYNNEI. The CDR3 length is 11 residues. In DNA form, the CDR3 reads TGTGCCAGCAGGGTCGGGGCTGAAGCTTTCTTT. This sequence encodes CASRVGAEAFF.

J is TRBJ2-5 and V is TRBV19; 11 bases match TRBD2. The CDR3 has 15 amino acids. The J segment lost 4 bases and the V segment lost 3 bases, leaving 4 bases of the junction unmatched. Looked up from germline, CDR1 is LNHDA and CDR2 is SQIVND (reference sequence). CDR3 region: CASSITSGSGETQYF. CDR3 in DNA: TGTGCCAGTAGTATTACTAGCGGGAGCGGAGAGACCCAGTACTTC.

The J gene is TRBJ2-5, the V gene TRBV15; 11 bases map to TRBD1. The germline V gene has CDR1 LNHNV and CDR2 YYDKDF (reference sequence). The V gene end was trimmed by 4 bases and the J gene end by 5 bases; junction bases not matched to a gene: 6. CDR3 size: 15 residues. The CDR3 sequence: CATSNPDRGLETQYF. CDR3 sequence (DNA): TGTGCCACCAGCAACCCGGACAGGGGGCTTGAGACCCAGTACTTC.

This sequence joins TRBV30 and TRBJ2-7, with 7 bases lining up with TRBD2. The J segment lost 4 bases and the V segment lost 5 bases, leaving 2 bases of the junction unmatched. Germline CDR1 is GTSNPN and CDR2 is SVGIG (reference sequence). This CDR3 is 11 amino acids long. CDR3 sequence: CAWSLAYEQYF. CDR3 DNA sequence: TGTGCCTGGTCACTAGCGTACGAGCAGTACTTC.

V usage is TRBV4-2 and J usage is TRBJ2-7; 8 positions match TRBD2. The junction had 7 bases not matched to a gene; V was cut back by 0 bases and J by 3 bases. The CDR3 consists of 16 residues. In germline, CDR1 is LGHNA, CDR2 YNFKEQ. CDR3 in DNA: TGTGCCAGCAGCCAAGAAGATAGCGGGAAAAGCTACGAGCAGTACTTC. Residues: CASSQEDSGKSYEQYF.

The chain couples TRBV6-4 to TRBJ2-3, with 7 bases lining up with TRBD2. CDR1 is MRHNA, CDR2 SNTAGT, per germline. Trimming took 6 bases from V and 2 from J; bases not matched to a gene: 5. The CDR3 spans 14 residues. The CDR3 here is CASSRDYSTDTQYF. CDR3 bases: TGTGCCAGCAGCCGGGACTACTCCACAGATACGCAGTATTTT.